A single sample is the source of the 2 T cell receptor beta chains below, sequenced in a study of vaccination effects on CD4 cells after COVID-19 (dated by TCRdb to between 2021 and 2023). The antigens for these receptors are not known. In the ViraFEST assay, PBMC were stimulated with viral peptide pools, and antigen-specific CD4+ T cell clonotypes were then identified by expansion using TCR sequencing. After less than 13 days of culture, CD4+ T cells were isolated with the EasySep CD4+ T cell isolation kit. None of the healthy vaccine recipients had a prior SARS-CoV-2 infection, which was confirmed by nucleocapsid antibody tests that came back negative both before and after vaccination. The receptor library was made with the immunoSEQ multiplex PCR assay. This is the immuneACCESS table as TCRdb keeps it, with only in-frame sequences that have V and J called. A part of the clones is gone; compared with another copy, unresolved V genes explain less than half, and the rest is unexplained. The sample includes roughly 20,000 clones, with about 69% observed a single time. The biggest ten clones account for 20% to 30% of the sample.

The sequencing used CD4+ T cells from PBMCs cultured with HCoV-NL63 spike peptides, collected before COVID-19 vaccination. The cell subset or site label for this specimen denotes: HCoV-NL63 spike overlapping peptide pool stimulation. The receptor set was obtained from a human donor who received a COVID-19 vaccine.

The rearrangement uses TRBV5-4 and TRBJ1-1, with D perhaps matching TRBD1 (6 bases). This CDR3 has 14 amino acids. Trimming stripped 5 bases from V and 5 bases from J, with 16 bases between. Germline-derived CDR1 and CDR2 are SGHNT and YYREEE (reference sequence). The CDR3 here is CASRYREQVTEAFF. DNA of the CDR3: TGTGCCAGCAGGTACAGGGAGCAAGTGACTGAAGCTTTCTTT.

The V call is TRBV14, the J call TRBJ2-1, with 10 bases matching TRBD2. V lost 5 bases, J lost 8 bases, and 21 bases stayed unmatched. The CDR3 totals 19 residues. Germline assignment: CDR1 SGHDN and CDR2 FVKESK. The CDR3 loop is CASSSRTSGQRGLFYEQFF. The CDR3 nucleotides read TGTGCCAGCAGCTCCCGGACTAGCGGACAGAGGGGCCTATTTTATGAGCAGTTCTTC. Using reference TRBV14 and TRBJ2-1 for the parts outside the CDR3, the full variable domain is EAGVTQFPSHSVIEKGQTVTLRCDPISGHDNLYWYRRVMGKEIKFLLHFVKESKQDESGMPNNRFLAERTGGTYSTLKVQPAELEDSGVYFCASSSRTSGQRGLFYEQFFGPGTRLTVL.